What follows is one TCR beta chain and its context. Its target is unknown. The data were obtained in a study of Graves' ophthalmopathy and Graves' hyperthyroidism. Study-level information: Researchers obtained peripheral blood at initial diagnosis, before any treatment had begun.

Amplification from RNA transcripts yielded the TCR beta CDR3 regions. Amplification began with first-round RT-PCR using HTBI primers, then second-round multiplex PCR was performed. TCRdb reprocessed the multiplex PCR reads via MiXCR and lists one record per CDR3 protein. The repertoire holds 30,000 to 50,000 distinct CDR3 sequences, roughly 50% seen once, with roughly 24% in the top ten. Study outcomes and limitations: Blood contained most expanded thyroid clonotypes exceeding 0.001 frequency.

As the starting material, roughly 9.7 ml of fresh peripheral blood yielded the PBMCs. Trimming removed 5 bases from V and 1 base from J, with 12 bases in between. CDR1 SGHTA and CDR2 FQGNSA come from the germline V gene. This CDR3 has 15 amino acids. This TCR derives from an adult woman with stable Graves' hyperthyroidism. Sequenced input: peripheral blood. The chain is built from TRBV7-2 and TRBJ1-5; possible D gene TRBD1, 6 bases. The CDR3 bases are TGTGCCAGCAGCCAACAGGGACGGAGCAATCAGCCCCAGCATTTT. Residues: CASSQQGRSNQPQHF. The full variable domain, in which reference TRBV7-2 and TRBJ1-5 provide the parts outside the CDR3, is GAGVSQSPSNKVTEKGKDVELRCDPISGHTALYWYRQSLGQGLEFLIYFQGNSAPDKSGLPSDRFSAERTGGSVSTLTIQRTQQEDSAVYLCASSQQGRSNQPQHFGDGTRLSIL.